These 17 T cell receptor beta chains originate from one sample sequenced in a study of shared clonotypes between healthy human individuals. The repertoire was sequenced with immunoSEQ multiplex PCR; TCRdb's copy has only in-frame clones and lacks some. The sample carries 1.5 million to 1.9 million clones, 95% to 99% recorded once. Sequenced sample: naive CD4+ T cells sorted from blood. Subset indicated: CD45RA+ positively selected. These TCRs come from a man aged 25-45 years in good health.

The rearrangement links TRBV27 to TRBJ2-2; D possibly corresponds to TRBD2 (6 bases). In germline, CDR1 is MNHEY, CDR2 SMNVEV (reference sequence). The CDR3 has 17 residues. With 5 bases removed from V and 7 bases from J, the gap between germline ends came to 23 bases. CDR3 in amino acids: CASSGGGPSGKIGELFF. CDR3 in DNA: TGTGCCAGCAGTGGTGGAGGGCCTTCAGGGAAAATCGGGGAGCTGTTTTTT.

The V and J genes are TRBV7-9 and TRBJ1-2; tentatively, D is TRBD1 (5 bases). Germline lookup yields CDR1 SEHNR and CDR2 FQNEAQ (reference sequence). The CDR3 runs to 12 residues. V shed 1 base and J shed 6 bases, with 6 bases lying between them. CDR3 sequence: CASSLEGHGYTF. The CDR3 nucleotides are TGTGCCAGCAGCTTAGAGGGGCATGGCTACACCTTC.

The rearrangement links TRBV25-1 to TRBJ1-4, with a weak D call TRBD1 (5 bases). This CDR3 has 16 residues. CDR1 is MGHDK, CDR2 SYGVNS, per germline. Trimming stripped 6 bases from V and 5 bases from J, with 19 bases between. The CDR3 DNA is TGTGCCAGCAGCAACCCGACAGTTTTCTTCAATGAAAAACTGTTTTTT. Encoded protein: CASSNPTVFFNEKLFF.

The rearrangement uses TRBV10-1 and TRBJ2-7, with 7 bases identical to TRBD1. From germline, CDR1 is WNHNN and CDR2 SYGVQD (reference sequence). Losses at the gene ends were 3 bases for V and 6 bases for J; bases not matched to a gene: 5. The CDR3 consists of 13 residues. The CDR3 loop reads CASSERRTGEQYF. CDR3 DNA sequence: TGCGCCAGCAGTGAAAGAAGGACAGGCGAGCAGTACTTC.

The chain employs TRBV18 and TRBJ2-5, with D perhaps TRBD2 (6 bases). From germline, CDR1 is KGHSH and CDR2 LQKENI. Trimming shortened V by 3 bases and J by 6 bases, and 14 bases separated the two germline ends. This CDR3 is 14 amino acids long. Here the CDR3 reads CASSPDLALQTQYF. As DNA, the CDR3 is TGTGCCAGCTCACCGGACCTAGCGCTTCAGACCCAGTACTTC.

This clone was seen once. This chain connects TRBV5-1 to TRBJ2-3; maybe TRBD2 (5 bases). V gave up 3 bases and J gave up 4 bases, with 15 bases separating them. Looked up from germline, CDR1 is SGHRS and CDR2 is YFSETQ. The length of the CDR3 is 15 residues. CDR3 DNA sequence: TGCGCCAGCAGCTCCAGCGGCAAGGCCTCAGATACGCAGTATTTT. Protein: CASSSSGKASDTQYF.

This rearrangement joins TRBV5-1 to TRBJ2-1, with D possibly being TRBD1 or TRBD2 (6 bases each). Between the trimmed V and J ends, which lost 0 bases and 12 bases, there was a span of 13 bases. Germline V gives CDR1 SGHRS, CDR2 YFSETQ. The CDR3 is 13 amino acids. CDR3: CASSLEGGARQFF. CDR3 sequence (DNA): TGCGCCAGCAGCTTGGAGGGGGGAGCAAGGCAGTTCTTC.

This rearrangement joins TRBV15 to TRBJ2-2; tentative D call: TRBD1 (5 bases). CDR1 and CDR2 (germline): LNHNV, YYDKDF (reference sequence). This CDR3 contains 13 residues. Trimming pared 1 base from V and 7 bases from J, leaving 7 bases between. The CDR3 DNA is TGTGCCACCAGCAGAGGTCAGGGCGGGGAGCTGTTTTTT. Its protein is CATSRGQGGELFF.

The genes are TRBV7-2 and TRBJ1-5; weak D call: TRBD1 (6 bases). Trimming removed 1 base from V and 6 bases from J, with 10 bases in between. Germline CDR1 SGHTA, CDR2 FQGNSA. The CDR3 has 14 amino acids. CDR3 protein: CASSLVQGTQPQHF. CDR3 DNA: TGTGCCAGCAGCTTAGTCCAGGGGACTCAGCCCCAGCATTTT.

This clone came up once. CDR3 DNA sequence: TGTGCCAGTAGTATCAAATCGACAGGGGACTACGAGCAGTACTTC. Its protein is CASSIKSTGDYEQYF. This chain joins TRBV19 and TRBJ2-7; 8 nucleotides match TRBD1. The germline gives CDR1 LNHDA, CDR2 SQIVND (reference sequence). The CDR3 has 15 residues. J gave up 3 bases and V 3 bases, and 7 bases lay outside the gene matches.

The gene calls are TRBV30 and TRBJ2-1, with D tentatively TRBD2 (6 bases). Germline values: CDR1 GTSNPN, CDR2 SVGIG (reference sequence). The V gene lost 7 bases and the J gene lost 1 base, with 14 bases spanning the gap. This CDR3 is 14 amino acids long. CDR3: CALGGKGSYNEQFF. DNA for the CDR3: TGTGCCTTGGGCGGGAAGGGATCCTACAATGAGCAGTTCTTC.

The gene calls are TRBV7-6 and TRBJ1-1; TRBD1 is a possible D gene (6 bases). Looked up from germline, CDR1 is SGHVS and CDR2 is FNYEAQ. V was shortened by 2 bases and J by 1 base, with 8 bases between the two germline ends. The CDR3 loop spans 14 amino acids. The CDR3 reads CASSLNRANTEAFF. The DNA of the CDR3 is TGTGCCAGCAGCTTAAACAGGGCGAACACTGAAGCTTTCTTT.

The chain links TRBV30 to TRBJ2-1; 9 bases agree with TRBD2. Germline V gives CDR1 GTSNPN, CDR2 SVGIG (reference sequence). CDR3 length: 15 amino acids. After removal of 4 bases from V and 6 bases from J, the junction contained 10 bases not matched to a gene. CDR3 in DNA: TGTGCCTGGACCCCGCCGGGGACTAGCTGCAATGAGCAGTTCTTC. This translates into CAWTPPGTSCNEQFF. The variable domain in full, completed from reference TRBV30 and TRBJ2-1, reads SQTIHQWPATLVQPVGSPLSLECTVEGTSNPNLYWYRQAAGRGLQLLFYSVGIGQISSEVPQNLSASRPQDRQFILSSKKLLLSDSGFYLCAWTPPGTSCNEQFFGPGTRLTVL.

The rearrangement links TRBV28 to TRBJ1-1; D possibly corresponds to TRBD1 (5 bases). With 5 bases removed from V and 9 bases from J, the gap between germline ends came to 13 bases. The CDR3 totals 12 residues. Germline V gives CDR1 MDHEN, CDR2 SYDVKM. CDR3 in DNA: TGTGCCAGCAGTGCCGTTCGGGGCCAAGCTTTCTTT. Encoded protein: CASSAVRGQAFF.

Comment on this clone: The germline gene is not matched at one end of the junction; a read error may be the cause. This chain joins TRBV11-3 and TRBJ2-3; D is unclear. The CDR3 loop spans 13 amino acids. The germline CDR1 and CDR2 sequences are SGHNT and YENEEA. Written as DNA, the CDR3 is TGCGCCAGCAGCTTTGCCCACCTCGGCCCGCAGTATTTT. Residues: CASSFAHLGPQYF. Combining the CDR3 with reference TRBV11-3 and TRBJ2-3 gives the whole variable domain EAGVVQSPRYKIIEKKQPVAFWCNPISGHNTLYWYLQNLGQGPELLIRYENEEAVDDSQLPKDRFSAERLKGVDSTLKIQPAELGDSAVYLCASSFAHLGPQYFGPGTRLTVL.

V and J are TRBV10-3 and TRBJ2-3, with a weak D call TRBD1 (6 bases). V lost 8 bases and J lost 1, with 7 bases in between. There are 12 residues in the CDR3. CDR1 is ENHRY, CDR2 SYGVKD, per germline. CDR3 residues: CAIRTGTDTQYF. The CDR3 nucleotides read TGTGCCATCCGGACAGGCACAGATACGCAGTATTTT.

The sample holds a few counts of this clone. The V call is TRBV18, the J call TRBJ1-4; possibly TRBD1 for D (5 bases). There are 15 residues in the CDR3. The germline gives CDR1 KGHSH, CDR2 LQKENI. V was trimmed by 3 bases and J by 0 bases, leaving 8 bases between them. The CDR3 is CASSPLGPTNEKLFF. The CDR3 bases are TGTGCCAGCTCACCTTTGGGGCCAACTAATGAAAAACTGTTTTTT.